This entry describes one T cell receptor beta chain. The sample originates from a study of T cell responses to AZD1222 COVID-19 vaccine. Measured with immunoSEQ multiplex PCR; TCRdb has only the in-frame clones, and not every one. The table lists about 190,000 clones, just over 90% of them singletons. The CDR3 extends over 13 amino acids. The V segment lost 3 bases and the J segment 6 bases; nucleotides outside the gene matches: 3. Germline V gives CDR1 MDHEN, CDR2 SYDVKM. The chain carries TRBV28 and TRBJ2-7; 9 bases are a match to TRBD2. The TCR originated in an adult in good health. The sample here was peripheral blood, taken on day 0 of AZD1222 vaccination. The CDR3 DNA reads TGTGCCAGCAGTTTTGGGACTAGCCTCGAGCAGTACTTC. Translation gives CASSFGTSLEQYF.